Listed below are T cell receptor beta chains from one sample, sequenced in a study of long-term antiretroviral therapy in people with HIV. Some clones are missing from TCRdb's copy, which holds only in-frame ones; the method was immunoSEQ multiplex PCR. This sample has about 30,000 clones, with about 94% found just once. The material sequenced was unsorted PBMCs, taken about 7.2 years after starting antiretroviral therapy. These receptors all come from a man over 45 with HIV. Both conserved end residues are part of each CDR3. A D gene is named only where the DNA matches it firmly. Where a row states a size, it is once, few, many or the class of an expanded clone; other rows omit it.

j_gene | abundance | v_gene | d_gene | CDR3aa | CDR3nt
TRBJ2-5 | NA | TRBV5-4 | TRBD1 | CASSSDREETQYF | TGTGCCAGCAGCTCGGACAGGGAAGAGACCCAGTACTTC
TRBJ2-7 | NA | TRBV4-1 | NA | CASSQDRQSIPPYEQYF | TGCGCCAGCAGCCAAGATAGGCAGTCTATACCCCCCTACGAGCAGTACTTC
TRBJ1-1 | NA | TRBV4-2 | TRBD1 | CASSQDQGGNTEAFF | TGTGCCAGCAGCCAAGATCAGGGGGGGAACACTGAAGCTTTCTTT
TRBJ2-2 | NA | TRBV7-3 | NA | CASSRTGDSNTGELFF | TGTGCCAGCAGCCGAACAGGCGATTCCAACACCGGGGAGCTGTTTTTT
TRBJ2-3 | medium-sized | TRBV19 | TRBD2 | CASSMGGEDTQYF | TGTGCCAGTAGTATGGGGGGGGAAGATACGCAGTATTTT
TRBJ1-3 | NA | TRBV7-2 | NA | CASSLAMSGNTIYF | TGTGCCAGCAGCTTAGCCATGTCTGGAAACACCATATATTTT
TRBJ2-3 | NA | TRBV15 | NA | CATSRVGGGRTDTQYF | TGTGCCACCAGCAGAGTCGGCGGGGGCCGCACAGATACGCAGTATTTT
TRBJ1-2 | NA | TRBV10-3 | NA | CAISESGLYGYTF | TGTGCCATCAGTGAGTCGGGGCTCTATGGCTACACCTTC
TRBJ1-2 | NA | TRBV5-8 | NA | CASSFSRRTEDNYGYTF | TGTGCCAGCAGCTTTAGTCGCAGGACAGAAGATAACTATGGCTACACCTTC
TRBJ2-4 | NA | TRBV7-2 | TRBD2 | CASSLASGANIQYF | TGTGCCAGCAGCTTAGCTAGCGGGGCAAACATTCAGTACTTC
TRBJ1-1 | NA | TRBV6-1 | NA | CASSGVRGANTEAFF | TGTGCCAGCAGTGGGGTGAGGGGGGCGAACACTGAAGCTTTCTTT
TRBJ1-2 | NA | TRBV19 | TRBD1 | CASSIDLQGTYTF | TGTGCCAGTAGTATAGATCTACAGGGGACCTACACCTTC
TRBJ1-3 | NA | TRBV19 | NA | CASSILSVGTGNTIYF | TGTGCCAGTAGTATCTTATCCGTAGGAACTGGAAACACCATATATTTT